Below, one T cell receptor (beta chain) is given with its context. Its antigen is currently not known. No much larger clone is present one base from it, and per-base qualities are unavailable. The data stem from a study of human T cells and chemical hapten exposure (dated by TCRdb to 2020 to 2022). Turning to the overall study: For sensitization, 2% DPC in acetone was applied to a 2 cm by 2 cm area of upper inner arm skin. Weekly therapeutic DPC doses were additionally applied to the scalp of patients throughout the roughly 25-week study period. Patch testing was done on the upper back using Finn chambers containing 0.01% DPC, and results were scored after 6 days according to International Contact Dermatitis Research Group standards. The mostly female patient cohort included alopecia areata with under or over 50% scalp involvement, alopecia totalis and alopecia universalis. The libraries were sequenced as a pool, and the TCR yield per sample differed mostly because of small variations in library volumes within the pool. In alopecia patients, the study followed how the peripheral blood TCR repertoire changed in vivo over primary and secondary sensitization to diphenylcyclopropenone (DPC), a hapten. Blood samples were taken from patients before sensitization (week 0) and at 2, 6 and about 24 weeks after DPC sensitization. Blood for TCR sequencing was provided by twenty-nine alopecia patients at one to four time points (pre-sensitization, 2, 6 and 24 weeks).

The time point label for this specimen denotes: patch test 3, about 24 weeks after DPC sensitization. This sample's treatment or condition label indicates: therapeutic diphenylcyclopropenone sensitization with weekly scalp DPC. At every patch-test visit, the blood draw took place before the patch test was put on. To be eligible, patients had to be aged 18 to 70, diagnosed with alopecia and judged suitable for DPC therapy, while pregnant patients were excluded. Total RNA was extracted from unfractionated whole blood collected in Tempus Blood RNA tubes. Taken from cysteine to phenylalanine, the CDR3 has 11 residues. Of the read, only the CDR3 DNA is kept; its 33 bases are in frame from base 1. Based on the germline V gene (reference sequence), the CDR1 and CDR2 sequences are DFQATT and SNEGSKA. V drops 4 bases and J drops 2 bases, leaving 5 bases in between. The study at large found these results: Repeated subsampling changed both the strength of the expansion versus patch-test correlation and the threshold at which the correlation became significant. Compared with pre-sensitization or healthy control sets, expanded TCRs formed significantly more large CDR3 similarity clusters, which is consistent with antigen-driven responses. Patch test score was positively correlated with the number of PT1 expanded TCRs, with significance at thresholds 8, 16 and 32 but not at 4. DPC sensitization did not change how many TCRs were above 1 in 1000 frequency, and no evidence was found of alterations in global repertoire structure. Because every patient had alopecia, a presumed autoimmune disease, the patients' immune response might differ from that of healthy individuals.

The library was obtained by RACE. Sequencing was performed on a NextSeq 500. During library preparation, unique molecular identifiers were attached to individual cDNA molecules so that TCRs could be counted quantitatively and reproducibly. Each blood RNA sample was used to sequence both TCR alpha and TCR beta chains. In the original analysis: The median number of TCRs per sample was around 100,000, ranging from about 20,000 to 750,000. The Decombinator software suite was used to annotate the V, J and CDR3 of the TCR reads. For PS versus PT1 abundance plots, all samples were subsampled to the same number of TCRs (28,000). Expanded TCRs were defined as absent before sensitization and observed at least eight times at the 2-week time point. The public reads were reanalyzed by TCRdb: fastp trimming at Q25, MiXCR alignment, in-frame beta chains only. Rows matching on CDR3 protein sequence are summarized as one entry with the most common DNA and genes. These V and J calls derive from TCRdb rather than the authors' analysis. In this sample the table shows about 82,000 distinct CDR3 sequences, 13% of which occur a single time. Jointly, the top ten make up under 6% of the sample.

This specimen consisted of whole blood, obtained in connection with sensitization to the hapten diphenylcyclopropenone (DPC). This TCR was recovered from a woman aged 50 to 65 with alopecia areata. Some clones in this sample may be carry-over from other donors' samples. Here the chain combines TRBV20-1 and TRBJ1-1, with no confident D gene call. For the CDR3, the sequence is CSATHNTEAFF. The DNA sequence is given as TGCAGTGCTACCCATAACACTGAAGCTTTCTTT.